The 9 T cell receptor beta chains in this list originate from one sample, sequenced in a study of blood T cell repertoires in COVID-19. Only in-frame clones appear in the TCRdb table, and some are missing; sequencing was by immunoSEQ multiplex PCR. This sample carries approximately 23,000 clones, around 90% of them seen once, and the ten largest clones take around 6.3%. Material for sequencing was peripheral blood. These receptors all come from an elderly woman with active COVID-19.

The chain combines TRBV7-9 with TRBJ2-5, with D tentatively TRBD2 (6 bases). Germline V gene lookup returns CDR1 SEHNR and CDR2 FQNEAQ (reference sequence). V was pared by 4 bases and J by 3 bases, with 9 bases between. CDR3 length: 13 amino acids. The CDR3 is CASSSWGEETQYF. The DNA for the CDR3 is TGTGCCAGCAGCTCTTGGGGGGAAGAGACCCAGTACTTC.

This clone was observed a single time. The V call is TRBV2, the J call TRBJ2-7, with a tentative D call TRBD1 (5 bases). The CDR3 has 16 residues. Between the trimmed V and J ends, which lost 4 bases and 0 bases, there was a span of 16 bases. Germline values: CDR1 SNHLY, CDR2 FYNNEI. CDR3: CASSAGRQPSSYEQYF. Written as DNA, the CDR3 is TGTGCCAGCAGTGCAGGGCGGCAGCCTAGCTCCTACGAGCAGTACTTC.

The chain joins TRBV6-1 to TRBJ2-7, with D tentatively TRBD2 (5 bases). The CDR3 totals 14 residues. V was clipped by 3 bases and J by 0 bases, with 9 bases between them. From germline, CDR1 is MNHNS and CDR2 SASEGT. The CDR3 nucleotides are TGTGCCAGCAGTGAGGACTCGAGCTCCTACGAGCAGTACTTC. This translates into CASSEDSSSYEQYF.

The chain has TRBV28 and TRBJ2-2; maybe TRBD2 (5 bases). The CDR3 has 14 residues. Germline loops: CDR1 MDHEN, CDR2 SYDVKM. Trimming pared 2 bases from V and 4 bases from J, leaving 8 bases between. The CDR3 protein is CASSLQEVTGELFF. In DNA form, the CDR3 reads TGTGCCAGCAGTTTACAGGAGGTCACCGGGGAGCTGTTTTTT. Full variable domain (remainder filled in from reference TRBV28 and TRBJ2-2): DVKVTQSSRYLVKRTGEKVFLECVQDMDHENMFWYRQDPGLGLRLIYFSYDVKMKEKGDIPEGYSVSREKKERFSLILESASTNQTSMYLCASSLQEVTGELFFGEGSRLTVL.

The chain joins TRBV4-2 to TRBJ1-6; 7 bases match TRBD1. The J segment lost 5 bases and the V segment lost 4 bases, leaving 14 bases of the junction unmatched. This CDR3 region has 18 residues. The germline gives CDR1 LGHNA, CDR2 YNFKEQ. The CDR3 region is CASSRIPGRDSNNSPLHF. The CDR3 DNA reads TGTGCCAGCAGCCGGATCCCAGGGCGGGACAGCAATAATTCACCCCTCCACTTT.

This clone was counted only a few times. The chain links TRBV5-1 to TRBJ1-6; D not certain. Germline CDR1 SGHRS, CDR2 YFSETQ. This CDR3 region has 13 residues. Trimming took off 0 bases at V and 11 bases at J, with 9 bases between the two ends. CDR3 sequence (DNA): TGCGCCAGCAGCTTGGATGGCAGGCCACCCCTCCACTTT. As protein: CASSLDGRPPLHF.

The V gene is TRBV3-1 (or the pseudogene TRBV3-2), the J gene TRBJ2-5; 8 bases agree with TRBD2. The germline CDR1 and CDR2 sequences are LGHDT and YNNKEL (reference sequence). The CDR3 is 15 residues long. The trim removed 6 bases at V and 4 bases at J, leaving 10 bases unmatched. The CDR3 reads CASRSHGGALETQYF. The CDR3 region has the DNA TGTGCCAGCAGGTCTCACGGGGGGGCCTTAGAGACCCAGTACTTC.

The chain joins TRBV5-6 to TRBJ1-3; 7 bases are a match to TRBD1. V gave up 4 bases and J gave up 8 bases; unmatched junction bases: 15. The CDR3 has 16 residues. Germline assignment: CDR1 SGHDT and CDR2 YYEEEE. CDR3 in amino acids: CASSRQGEKTVYTIYF. The CDR3 nucleotides are TGTGCCAGCAGCCGACAGGGTGAGAAGACGGTGTACACCATATATTTT.

This clone was seen only once. The CDR3 nucleotides read TGCGCCAGCGCGGGTCCGGGGGAGTCTGAAGCTTTCTTT. Encoded protein: CASAGPGESEAFF. V gene TRBV5-1 combines with J gene TRBJ1-1, with D maybe TRBD1 (5 bases). The CDR3 runs 13 residues. Germline V gene sequence: CDR1 SGHRS, CDR2 YFSETQ. V lost 7 bases and J 6 bases, leaving 16 bases between the germline ends. Based on the CDR3 plus reference TRBV5-1 and TRBJ1-1, the full variable domain is KAGVTQTPRYLIKTRGQQVTLSCSPISGHRSVSWYQQTPGQGLQFLFEYFSETQRNKGNFPGRFSGRQFSNSRSEMNVSTLELGDSALYLCASAGPGESEAFFGQGTRLTVV.